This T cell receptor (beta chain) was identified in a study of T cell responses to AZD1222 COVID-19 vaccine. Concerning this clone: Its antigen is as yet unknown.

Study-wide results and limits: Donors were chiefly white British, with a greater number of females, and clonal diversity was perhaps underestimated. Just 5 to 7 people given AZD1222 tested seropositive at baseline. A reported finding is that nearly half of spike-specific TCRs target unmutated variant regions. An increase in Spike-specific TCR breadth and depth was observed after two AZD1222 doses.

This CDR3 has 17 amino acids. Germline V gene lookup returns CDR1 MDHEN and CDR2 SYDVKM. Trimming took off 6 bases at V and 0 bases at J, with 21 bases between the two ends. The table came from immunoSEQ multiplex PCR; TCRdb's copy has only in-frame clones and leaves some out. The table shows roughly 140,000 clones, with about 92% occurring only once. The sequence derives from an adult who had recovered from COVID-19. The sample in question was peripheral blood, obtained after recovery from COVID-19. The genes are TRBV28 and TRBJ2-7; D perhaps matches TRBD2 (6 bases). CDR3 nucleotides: TGTGCCAGCAGCTTGTTGGGCGTGGGGACTGGCTCCTACGAGCAGTACTTC. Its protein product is CASSLLGVGTGSYEQYF. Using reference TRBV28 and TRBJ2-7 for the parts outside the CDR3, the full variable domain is DVKVTQSSRYLVKRTGEKVFLECVQDMDHENMFWYRQDPGLGLRLIYFSYDVKMKEKGDIPEGYSVSREKKERFSLILESASTNQTSMYLCASSLLGVGTGSYEQYFGPGTRLTVT.